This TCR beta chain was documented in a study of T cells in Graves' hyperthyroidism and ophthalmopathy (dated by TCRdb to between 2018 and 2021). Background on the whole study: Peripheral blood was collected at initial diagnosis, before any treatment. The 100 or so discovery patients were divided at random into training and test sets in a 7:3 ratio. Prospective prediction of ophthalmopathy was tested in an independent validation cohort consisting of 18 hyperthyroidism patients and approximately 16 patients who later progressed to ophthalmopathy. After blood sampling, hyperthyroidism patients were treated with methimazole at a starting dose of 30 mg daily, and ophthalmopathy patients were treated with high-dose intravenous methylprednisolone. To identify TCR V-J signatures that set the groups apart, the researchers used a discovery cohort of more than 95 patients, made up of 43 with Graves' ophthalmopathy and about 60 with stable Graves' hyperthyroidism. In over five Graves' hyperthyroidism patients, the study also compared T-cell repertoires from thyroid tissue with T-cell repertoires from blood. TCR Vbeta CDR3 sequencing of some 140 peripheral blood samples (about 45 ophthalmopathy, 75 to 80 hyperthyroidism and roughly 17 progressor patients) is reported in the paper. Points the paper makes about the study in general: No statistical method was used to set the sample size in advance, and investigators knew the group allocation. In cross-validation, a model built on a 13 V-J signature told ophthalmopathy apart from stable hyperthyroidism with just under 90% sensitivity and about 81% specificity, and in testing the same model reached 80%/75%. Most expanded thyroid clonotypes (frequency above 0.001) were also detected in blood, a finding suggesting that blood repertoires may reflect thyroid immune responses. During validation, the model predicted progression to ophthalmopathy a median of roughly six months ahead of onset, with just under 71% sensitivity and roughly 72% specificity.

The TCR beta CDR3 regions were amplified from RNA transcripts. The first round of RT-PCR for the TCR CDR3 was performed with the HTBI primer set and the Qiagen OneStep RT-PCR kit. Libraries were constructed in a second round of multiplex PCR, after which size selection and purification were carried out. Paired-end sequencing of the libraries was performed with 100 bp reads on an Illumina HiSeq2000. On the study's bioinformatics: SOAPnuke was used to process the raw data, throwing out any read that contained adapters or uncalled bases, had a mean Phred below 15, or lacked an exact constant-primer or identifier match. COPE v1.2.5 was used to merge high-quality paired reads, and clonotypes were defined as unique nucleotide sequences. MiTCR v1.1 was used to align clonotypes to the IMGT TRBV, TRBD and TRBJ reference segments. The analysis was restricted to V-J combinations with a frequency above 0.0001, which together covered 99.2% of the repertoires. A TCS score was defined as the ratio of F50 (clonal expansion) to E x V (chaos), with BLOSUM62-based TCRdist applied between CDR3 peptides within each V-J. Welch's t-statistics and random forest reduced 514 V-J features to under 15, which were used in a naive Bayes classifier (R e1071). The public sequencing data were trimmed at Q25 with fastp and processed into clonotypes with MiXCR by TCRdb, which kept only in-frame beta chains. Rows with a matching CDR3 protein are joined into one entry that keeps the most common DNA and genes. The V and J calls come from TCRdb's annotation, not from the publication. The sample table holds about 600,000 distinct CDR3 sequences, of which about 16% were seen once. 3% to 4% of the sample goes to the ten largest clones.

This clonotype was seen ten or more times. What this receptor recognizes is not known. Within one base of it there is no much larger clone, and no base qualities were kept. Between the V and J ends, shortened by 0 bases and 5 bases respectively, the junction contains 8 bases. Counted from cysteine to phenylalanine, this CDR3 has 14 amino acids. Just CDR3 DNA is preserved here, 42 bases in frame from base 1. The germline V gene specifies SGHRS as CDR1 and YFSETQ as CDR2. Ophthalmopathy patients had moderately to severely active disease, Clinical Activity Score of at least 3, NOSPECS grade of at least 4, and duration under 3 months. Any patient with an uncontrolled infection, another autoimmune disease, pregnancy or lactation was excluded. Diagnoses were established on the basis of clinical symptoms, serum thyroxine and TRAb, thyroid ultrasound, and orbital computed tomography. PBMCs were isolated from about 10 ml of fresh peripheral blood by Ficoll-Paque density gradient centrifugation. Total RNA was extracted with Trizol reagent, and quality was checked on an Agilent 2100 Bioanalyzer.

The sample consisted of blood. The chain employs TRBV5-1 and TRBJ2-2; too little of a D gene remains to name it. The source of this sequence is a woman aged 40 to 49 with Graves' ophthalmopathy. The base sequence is TGCGCCAGCAGCTTGGCCTCTGGTACCGGGGAGCTGTTTTTT. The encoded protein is CASSLASGTGELFF.